Listed here are 5 T cell receptor beta chains from one sample, sequenced in a study of patients and donors after allogeneic stem cell transplantation. TCRdb re-called the RT-PCR reads through MiXCR, storing one row per CDR3 protein. The data hold about 400,000 distinct CDR3 sequences, with roughly 17% observed a single time. Sequenced: blood, either unsorted or a sorted T cell fraction (not recorded which). The receptors originated from a human donor who was either an allogeneic HSCT recipient or a stem cell or donor lymphocyte infusion donor (not recorded which). It is not recorded whose cells these are; they may come from a transplant donor.

The chain couples TRBV4-2 to TRBJ2-2; 9 bases line up with TRBD2. With 6 bases clipped from V and 3 bases from J, the junction kept 14 bases outside the gene matches. The CDR3 sequence is 18 residues long. Germline-derived CDR1 and CDR2 are LGHNA and YNFKEQ. CDR3 in DNA: TGTGCCAGCAGTACCGTGGCGGGAGGGCAGGTTTACACCGGGGAGCTGTTTTTT. Protein sequence: CASSTVAGGQVYTGELFF.

The CDR3: CASSVVDRESGELFF. DNA of the CDR3: TGTGCCAGCAGCGTAGTGGACAGGGAGAGCGGGGAGCTGTTTTTT. The V call is TRBV9, the J call TRBJ2-2, with 8 bases that match TRBD1. The CDR3 loop spans 15 amino acids. V dropped 0 bases and J dropped 7; count of bases not matched to a gene: 5. Germline V CDR1 and CDR2: SGDLS, YYNGEE.

This clonotype came up many times. J is TRBJ2-2 and V is TRBV29-1, with 10 bases lining up with TRBD1. The CDR3 extends over 15 amino acids. The junction had 12 bases not matched to a gene; V was cut back by 7 bases and J by 7 bases. In germline, CDR1 is SQVTM, CDR2 ANQGSEA. The CDR3 reads CSGRTGGSKSGELFF. CDR3 DNA sequence: TGCAGCGGGAGGACAGGGGGAAGTAAAAGCGGGGAGCTGTTTTTT.

This clonotype was detected a few times. The chain has TRBV7-8 and TRBJ2-2; D is unclear. This CDR3 is built from 15 residues. Between the trimmed V and J ends, which lost 1 base and 4 bases, there was a span of 10 bases. Germline-derived CDR1 and CDR2 are SGHVS and FQNEAQ. The CDR3 loop reads CASSLGPQTTGELFF. The CDR3 coding sequence is TGTGCCAGCAGCTTAGGGCCCCAGACCACCGGGGAGCTGTTTTTT.

This chain joins TRBV7-8 and TRBJ1-1; possible D gene TRBD1, 5 bases. The CDR3 covers 14 residues. Germline CDR1 SGHVS, CDR2 FQNEAQ. V lost 6 bases and J 0 bases, leaving 11 bases between the germline ends. In DNA form, the CDR3 reads TGTGCCAGCAGTGTCCGGGACCTGAACACTGAAGCTTTCTTT. This encodes CASSVRDLNTEAFF.